This T cell receptor (beta chain) was identified during a study of a mutant IDH1 vaccine in newly diagnosed glioma. Study details: Treated patients, about 60% male and roughly 40% female, averaged about 40 years of age. Pretreatment consisted of radiotherapy, temozolomide, or both, with most receiving both.

Remarks on this clone: The antigen remains undetermined. Distinct nucleotide sequences in the sample also encode this CDR3.

Time point: baseline, week 1 (first vaccination visit). Noted treatment: pre-vaccination baseline after standard-of-care therapy. Newly diagnosed WHO grade 3 or 4 IDH1-mutant, ATRX-lost astrocytomas were identified in the donors. Overall study results and limits: Patients mounted vaccine-induced immune responses in approximately 94% of cases.

Profiled with immunoSEQ multiplex PCR; TCRdb holds only in-frame clones, not every one. The sample shows approximately 92,000 clones, roughly 75% of them seen only once. This CDR3 region has 14 residues. Deletions cut 0 bases from V and 6 bases from J, with 8 bases between. CDR1 and CDR2 from the germline V gene are LGHNA and YSLEER. The J gene is TRBJ2-2, the V gene TRBV4-3, with D possibly TRBD1 on 7 matching bases. Material: PBMCs, obtained from a glioma patient treated with radiotherapy, temozolomide or both. This TCR was recovered from a man between 40 and 49 years old with glioma. The CDR3 DNA is TGCGCCAGCAGCCAAGACAGGGGGGCCGGGGAGCTGTTTTTT. Its translation: CASSQDRGAGELFF.